These 9 T cell receptor beta chains were all obtained from the same sample, sequenced in a study of response to subunit inactivated influenza vaccine. MiXCR, run by TCRdb on the RT-PCR reads, gives a single entry per CDR3 protein. The sample carries roughly 620,000 distinct CDR3 sequences, roughly 10% recorded once. The same data also contributed to another study, on T cells expressing NK-cell markers. From that second work: As the method of synthesis, 5'RACE template switching with UMIs yielded TCR beta cDNA.

Sequenced material: PBMCs from blood, taken on the day of vaccination. Receptor source: a man aged 50 to 59 who received an inactivated influenza vaccine.

This clonotype was counted a few times. V and J are TRBV4-3 and TRBJ2-2, with 8 bases identical to TRBD2. Germline V gene data show CDR1 as LGHNA and CDR2 as YSLEER. J was trimmed by 2 bases and V by 5 bases; bases with no gene match: 4. The CDR3 extends over 15 amino acids. For the CDR3, the DNA is TGCGCCAGCAGCTGGACTAGCACCAACACCGGGGAGCTGTTTTTT. Its protein product is CASSWTSTNTGELFF.

This clonotype has a handful of counts. The rearrangement joins TRBV29-1 to TRBJ2-7; unclear D gene. The germline V and J ends were trimmed by 0 bases and 10 bases, with 10 bases remaining between them. The CDR3 is made up of 11 amino acids. Germline assignment: CDR1 SQVTM and CDR2 ANQGSEA. CDR3: CSVEDETIQYF. The CDR3 bases are TGCAGCGTTGAAGATGAGACAATACAGTACTTC.

CDR3: CASNPGLASRSDTQYF. DNA of the CDR3: TGTGCCAGCAACCCAGGACTAGCATCGAGGTCAGATACGCAGTATTTT. V is TRBV2 and J is TRBJ2-3; TRBD2 matches at 8 bases. This CDR3 region has 16 residues. CDR1 and CDR2 from the germline V gene are SNHLY and FYNNEI. Trimming cost V 7 bases and J 4 bases; bases outside gene matches: 13.

This clonotype turned up a few times. The J gene is TRBJ1-3, the V gene TRBV15, with D uncertain. Germline V gene lookup returns CDR1 LNHNV and CDR2 YYDKDF (reference sequence). The CDR3 has 15 residues. The V and J ends lost 6 bases and 0 bases respectively, with 12 bases between them. CDR3 sequence reads: CATRRADYSGNTIYF. The CDR3 DNA sequence: TGTGCCACCAGGAGGGCCGACTACTCTGGAAACACCATATATTTT. The complete variable domain, with remaining parts taken from reference TRBV15 and TRBJ1-3, reads DAMVIQNPRYQVTQFGKPVTLSCSQTLNHNVMYWYQQKSSQAPKLLFHYYDKDFNNEADTPDNFQSRRPNTSFCFLDIRSPGLGDTAMYLCATRRADYSGNTIYFGEGSWLTVV.

The genes are TRBV4-3 and TRBJ2-1; TRBD1 or TRBD2 may be the D gene (5 bases each). Germline CDR1 and CDR2: LGHNA and YSLEER. V lost 4 bases and J lost 10, with 14 bases in between. This CDR3 has 13 residues. This chain's CDR3 is CASSPLVGTEQFF. CDR3 DNA: TGCGCCAGCAGCCCCCTTGTCGGGACCGAGCAGTTCTTC.

A remark on this clonotype: Just one base apart from a much larger clone, this may be a read error. This chain links TRBV7-2 with TRBJ2-1; possibly TRBD2 for D (6 bases). Trimming took 5 bases from V and 8 from J, leaving 13 bases between them. The CDR3 is 13 amino acids. The germline V gene has CDR1 SGHTA and CDR2 FQGNSA. The CDR3 protein is CASSPPSGDEQFF. The CDR3 coding sequence is TGTGCCAGCAGCCCCCCCTCGGGGGATGAGCAGTTCTTC.

This clonotype has more than one count but fewer than ten. This chain connects TRBV6-2 or TRBV6-3 to TRBJ2-3; 14 positions match TRBD2. This CDR3 contains 15 residues. V gave up 7 bases and J gave up 8 bases; unmatched junction bases: 8. Germline CDR1 reads MNHEY; CDR2 reads SVGEGT. CDR3 protein: CASTSTSGGAATQYF. CDR3 nucleotide sequence: TGTGCCAGCACCTCGACTAGCGGGGGGGCAGCTACGCAGTATTTT.

This clonotype showed up just a few times. V is TRBV13 and J is TRBJ2-3; 10 bases match TRBD2. V lost 2 bases to trimming and J lost 5 bases; unmatched junction nucleotides: 7. Germline CDR1 is PRHDT and CDR2 is FYEKMQ (reference sequence). The CDR3 is 16 amino acids. CDR3 amino acids: CASSLWGLAPKDTQYF. DNA of the CDR3: TGTGCCAGCAGCTTATGGGGACTAGCGCCTAAAGATACGCAGTATTTT.

This clonotype was seen more than once but under ten times. This rearrangement joins TRBV7-2 to TRBJ2-3; D not certain. Germline values: CDR1 SGHTA, CDR2 FQGNSA. The CDR3 covers 12 residues. Trimming pared 1 base from V and 11 bases from J, leaving 10 bases between. The DNA of the CDR3 is TGTGCCAGCAGCTTAGAAGGGCGGAAGCAGTATTTT. Amino acids: CASSLEGRKQYF.